Listed here are 18 T cell receptor beta chains from one sample, sequenced in a study of response to subunit inactivated influenza vaccine. TCRdb re-analysed the RT-PCR reads in MiXCR, keeping a single row per CDR3 protein. The repertoire consists of roughly 710,000 distinct CDR3 sequences, with around 15% occurring once and the leading ten covering 7.5% to 9%. This material consisted of PBMCs from blood, taken 14 days before vaccination. These TCRs come from a man in his fifties or sixties who received an inactivated influenza vaccine.

Ten or more counts support this clonotype. The chain couples TRBV12-3 or TRBV12-4 to TRBJ1-2, with TRBD1 as a possible D gene (6 bases). V dropped 0 bases and J dropped 3 bases, with 8 bases sitting between them. This CDR3 comprises 14 residues. CDR3 in amino acids: CASSLARQDYGYTF. The CDR3 nucleotides are TGTGCCAGCAGTTTAGCGCGACAGGACTATGGCTACACCTTC.

This clonotype was seen ten or more times. The genes are TRBV4-2 and TRBJ2-3; weak D call: TRBD2 (5 bases). The CDR3 length is 17 residues. The ends were cut back, 0 bases at V and 4 bases at J, with 17 bases in the middle. The V gene's germline CDR1 is LGHNA and CDR2 YNFKEQ. In nucleotides, the CDR3 is TGTGCCAGCAGCCAAGATCATGGGCAGGCGGGCGCAGATACGCAGTATTTT. Amino acids: CASSQDHGQAGADTQYF.

This clonotype turned up a few times. The V gene is TRBV7-2, the J gene TRBJ2-7, with TRBD1 matching over 8 bases. This CDR3 is 14 amino acids long. Looked up from germline, CDR1 is SGHTA and CDR2 is FQGNSA. V lost 5 bases to trimming and J lost 3 bases; unmatched junction nucleotides: 6. The DNA for the CDR3 is TGTGCCAGCAGCACCGGACAGGGAGTCTACGAGCAGTACTTC. It is translated as CASSTGQGVYEQYF.

The V gene is TRBV6-5, the J gene TRBJ1-1; D may be TRBD1 (6 bases). CDR1 and CDR2 (germline): MNHEY, SVGAGI. The CDR3 contains 12 residues. V dropped 6 bases and J dropped 4 bases, with 9 bases sitting between them. The CDR3 coding sequence is TGTGCCAGCAGCCGCAGGGGCACTGAAGCTTTCTTT. Amino acids: CASSRRGTEAFF.

In its sample, this clonotype was seen many times. An end of the junction does not agree with germline; a read error may underlie this. The chain uses TRBV18 and TRBJ2-5, with a possible D match to TRBD2 (6 bases). This CDR3 region has 13 residues. Germline V gives CDR1 KGHSH, CDR2 LQKENI. CDR3 loop: CASSPHRGETQYF. The DNA of the CDR3 is TGCGCCAGCAGCCCCCACCGGGGGGAGACCCAGTACTTC.

This clonotype was counted between two and nine times. This sequence joins TRBV20-1 and TRBJ1-1; 7 bases match TRBD1. CDR3 length: 13 residues. Germline V gives CDR1 DFQATT, CDR2 SNEGSKA (reference sequence). The ends lost 3 bases at V and 4 bases at J; junction bases unmatched: 5. CDR3: CSARGQSITEAFF. The CDR3 coding sequence is TGCAGTGCTAGGGGACAGTCCATCACTGAAGCTTTCTTT.

At least ten counts were recorded for this clonotype. The chain joins TRBV28 to TRBJ2-7; D possibly corresponds to TRBD2 (6 bases). Trimming removed 2 bases from V and 5 bases from J, with 16 bases in between. Germline CDR1 and CDR2: MDHEN and SYDVKM. This CDR3 is built from 15 residues. The CDR3, as DNA: TGTGCCAGCAGTTTAAAGCGGGTACTGCCGGACGAGCAGTACTTC. Protein sequence: CASSLKRVLPDEQYF.

CDR3 nucleotide sequence: TGTGCCAGCAGTTCGAGCGGGAGGGCCAAGTACGAGCAGTACTTC. This sequence encodes CASSSSGRAKYEQYF. The chain is built from TRBV28 and TRBJ2-7, with TRBD2 matching 10 bases. CDR1 is MDHEN, CDR2 SYDVKM, per germline. The CDR3 spans 15 residues. The junction had 7 bases not matched to a gene; V was cut back by 4 bases and J by 4 bases.

The V and J genes are TRBV27 and TRBJ2-1, with D perhaps given as TRBD1 or TRBD2 (6 bases each). Germline lookup yields CDR1 MNHEY and CDR2 SMNVEV (reference sequence). The CDR3 loop spans 16 amino acids. V was clipped by 6 bases and J by 2 bases, with 17 bases between them. The CDR3 DNA follows: TGTGCCAGCAGGGTGGGGGCGGGGAGTACCTACAATGAGCAGTTCTTC. Its translation: CASRVGAGSTYNEQFF.

Only a few counts were recorded for this clonotype. J is TRBJ2-1 and V is TRBV14; 8 bases map to TRBD2. V lost 1 base to trimming and J lost 9 bases; unmatched junction nucleotides: 5. Germline lookup yields CDR1 SGHDN and CDR2 FVKESK. The CDR3 is 14 amino acids. The CDR3 DNA sequence: TGTGCCAGCAGCCAAGCGGGGGGGCCTTTTGAGCAGTTCTTC. Amino acid sequence: CASSQAGGPFEQFF.

The rearrangement links TRBV7-9 to TRBJ1-1; D is unresolved. CDR1 and CDR2 from the germline V gene are SEHNR and FQNEAQ (reference sequence). The CDR3 extends over 14 amino acids. V was cut by 1 base and J by 1 base, with 7 bases left in between. CDR3 region: CASSLDRKNTEAFF. The CDR3 region has the DNA TGTGCCAGCAGCTTAGACAGAAAGAACACTGAAGCTTTCTTT.

This chain uses TRBV6-2 or TRBV6-3 with TRBJ2-1; 9 bases fit TRBD1. This CDR3 has 15 residues. Losses at the gene ends were 6 bases for V and 3 bases for J; bases not matched to a gene: 6. CDR1 and CDR2 from the germline V gene are MNHEY and SVGEGT. This CDR3 reads CASSMTGGFYNEQFF. CDR3 sequence (DNA): TGTGCCAGCAGCATGACAGGGGGGTTCTACAATGAGCAGTTCTTC.

The V call is TRBV2, the J call TRBJ2-1; 9 bases match TRBD2. The V segment lost 2 bases and the J segment 2 bases; nucleotides outside the gene matches: 4. The germline V gene encodes CDR1 SNHLY and CDR2 FYNNEI. This CDR3 region has 16 residues. The CDR3 bases are TGTGCCAGCAGTGAAAGTATAGCGGGGGCCTACAATGAGCAGTTCTTC. Translated, it gives CASSESIAGAYNEQFF. The variable domain in full, with the rest retrieved from reference TRBV2 and TRBJ2-1, is EPEVTQTPSHQVTQMGQEVILRCVPISNHLYFYWYRQILGQKVEFLVSFYNNEISEKSEIFDDQFSVERPDGSNFTLKIRSTKLEDSAMYFCASSESIAGAYNEQFFGPGTRLTVL.

The rearrangement joins TRBV4-3 to TRBJ2-3, with D perhaps matching TRBD1 or TRBD2 (5 bases each). Germline V gives CDR1 LGHNA, CDR2 YSLEER. Trimming cost V 1 base and J 3 bases, with 14 bases left between them. This CDR3 has 16 residues. CDR3 protein: CASSQGVRAGTDTQYF. In DNA form, the CDR3 reads TGCGCCAGCAGCCAAGGGGTGAGGGCAGGGACAGATACGCAGTATTTT.

This rearrangement joins TRBV19 to TRBJ2-3, with TRBD2 matching over 8 bases. The trim removed 2 bases at V and 2 bases at J, leaving 6 bases unmatched. From germline, CDR1 is LNHDA and CDR2 SQIVND (reference sequence). This CDR3 comprises 16 residues. CDR3: CASSILQRGTTDTQYF. DNA of the CDR3: TGTGCCAGTAGTATACTGCAGCGGGGGACCACAGATACGCAGTATTTT.

The V call is TRBV11-2, the J call TRBJ1-1; D is unresolved. The V and J ends lost 3 bases and 1 base respectively, with 12 bases between them. The CDR3 runs 15 residues. Looked up from germline, CDR1 is SGHAT and CDR2 is FQNNGV. For the CDR3, the DNA is TGTGCCAGCAGCTTCGGCTCGGGTAGGAACACTGAAGCTTTCTTT. Its translation: CASSFGSGRNTEAFF.

The chain combines TRBV7-9 with TRBJ2-1; D unresolved. Trimming took off 5 bases at V and 2 bases at J, with 7 bases between the two ends. Germline CDR1 is SEHNR and CDR2 is FQNEAQ (reference sequence). The CDR3 runs 13 residues. CDR3 coding DNA: TGTGCCAGCAGCCGGAACGCCTACAATGAGCAGTTCTTC. This codes for CASSRNAYNEQFF.

This clonotype was picked up many times. This rearrangement joins TRBV28 to TRBJ2-3; tentatively, D is TRBD1 or TRBD2 (5 bases each). V was shortened by 5 bases and J by 2 bases, with 11 bases between the two germline ends. Germline V CDR1 and CDR2: MDHEN, SYDVKM. The CDR3 spans 14 residues. The CDR3 is CASSIPGPTDTQYF. Written as DNA, the CDR3 is TGTGCCAGCAGTATTCCGGGACCCACAGATACGCAGTATTTT.